A single sample gave rise to the 32 T cell receptor beta chains below, sequenced in a study of vaccination and CD4 T cells after COVID-19. The treatment denotes: roughly 10-day PBMC culture with coronavirus spike peptide pools or control peptides (ViraFEST assay). Antigens for these TCRs are unknown. Sequenced with the Oncomine TCR Beta short-read assay was DNA taken from cultured CD4+ T cells. In TCRdb, the PCR reads were re-called with MiXCR into one record per CDR3 protein. The sample carries 15,000 to 20,000 distinct CDR3 sequences, roughly 50% recorded once. The source was cultured CD4+ T cells from blood, collected after SARS-CoV-2 vaccination. The receptors shown here come from a human donor with COVID-19.

The genes are TRBV20-1 and TRBJ2-3, with 10 positions matching TRBD2. CDR1 is DFQATT, CDR2 SNEGSKA, per germline (reference sequence). With 2 bases clipped from V and 6 bases from J, the junction kept 5 bases outside the gene matches. The CDR3 runs to 14 residues. CDR3 protein: CSARKRGGPDTQYF. The CDR3 DNA reads TGCAGTGCTAGAAAGCGGGGGGGCCCTGATACGCAGTATTTT.

This clonotype has just a few counts. V usage is TRBV19 and J usage is TRBJ1-1; D perhaps matches TRBD1 (5 bases). The CDR3 has 13 residues. Germline V gene sequence: CDR1 LNHDA, CDR2 SQIVND (reference sequence). V was clipped by 5 bases and J by 6 bases, with 13 bases between them. The CDR3 is CASSATPGSEAFF. The CDR3 DNA reads TGTGCCAGTAGTGCCACCCCAGGGTCTGAAGCTTTCTTT. Together with reference TRBV19 and TRBJ1-1, the CDR3 gives the full variable domain: DGGITQSPKYLFRKEGQNVTLSCEQNLNHDAMYWYRQDPGQGLRLIYYSQIVNDFQKGDIAEGYSVSREKKESFPLTVTSAQKNPTAFYLCASSATPGSEAFFGQGTRLTVV.

V usage is TRBV30 and J usage is TRBJ1-6; no definite D call. This CDR3 comprises 13 residues. V dropped 2 bases and J dropped 4 bases, with 6 bases sitting between them. Germline assignment: CDR1 GTSNPN and CDR2 SVGIG (reference sequence). The DNA for the CDR3 is TGTGCCTGGAGTATCGGATATAATTCACCCCTCCACTTT. Its translation is CAWSIGYNSPLHF.

The chain recombines TRBV7-2 with TRBJ1-2; 9 bases map to TRBD1. V shed 2 bases, J shed 5 bases, and the junction held 6 bases outside the gene matches. In germline, CDR1 is SGHTA, CDR2 FQGNSA. The CDR3 extends over 15 amino acids. CDR3 residues: CASSLTGGAGYGYTF. As DNA, the CDR3 is TGTGCCAGCAGCTTAACAGGGGGCGCTGGTTATGGCTACACCTTC.

By share, this clonotype counts as medium-sized (0.01 to 0.1%). The chain links TRBV4-2 to TRBJ1-2; D uncertain. Per germline, CDR1 LGHNA and CDR2 YNFKEQ. CDR3 length equals 15 residues. Between the trimmed V and J ends, which lost 4 bases and 6 bases, there was a span of 18 bases. CDR3 sequence: CASSPQRGGVDGYTF. The CDR3 DNA reads as TGTGCCAGCAGCCCCCAGCGCGGCGGTGTCGATGGCTACACCTTC.

This chain connects TRBV25-1 to TRBJ1-1; TRBD1 matches at 8 bases. With 5 bases clipped from V and 5 bases from J, the junction kept 7 bases outside the gene matches. From germline, CDR1 is MGHDK and CDR2 SYGVNS. This CDR3 contains 14 residues. CDR3 bases: TGTGCCAGCAGTAACAGGGGGATTGATACTGAAGCTTTCTTT. Its protein product is CASSNRGIDTEAFF. The whole variable domain, remainder taken from reference TRBV25-1 and TRBJ1-1, is EADIYQTPRYLVIGTGKKITLECSQTMGHDKMYWYQQDPGMELHLIHYSYGVNSTEKGDLSSESTVSRIRTEHFPLTLESARPSHTSQYLCASSNRGIDTEAFFGQGTRLTVV.

The chain uses TRBV6-1 and TRBJ1-5, with TRBD1 identical over 10 bases. Germline CDR1 and CDR2: MNHNS and SASEGT. The CDR3 totals 16 residues. V lost 6 bases and J lost 0; bases outside the gene matches: 5. The CDR3 region has the DNA TGTGCCAGCAGCCCACGGACAGGGGGTAGCAATCAGCCCCAGCATTTT. The encoded protein is CASSPRTGGSNQPQHF.

V gene TRBV7-2 combines with J gene TRBJ2-3, with 8 bases lining up with TRBD2. Looked up from germline, CDR1 is SGHTA and CDR2 is FQGNSA. After removal of 5 bases from V and 2 bases from J, the junction contained 3 bases not matched to a gene. The CDR3 is 14 amino acids. CDR3 coding DNA: TGTGCCAGCAGCCGAGGACTAGCCACAGATACGCAGTATTTT. Encoded protein: CASSRGLATDTQYF.

This clonotype was observed a few times. The chain recombines TRBV5-1 with TRBJ1-1; 7 positions agree with TRBD1. CDR1 and CDR2 from the germline V gene are SGHRS and YFSETQ. The J segment lost 2 bases and the V segment lost 3 bases, leaving 7 bases of the junction unmatched. The CDR3 consists of 15 residues. Here the CDR3 DNA reads TGCGCCAGCAGCTCTACAGGGGAGAGTAACACTGAAGCTTTCTTT. It encodes CASSSTGESNTEAFF.

This clonotype appeared once. J is TRBJ1-2 and V is TRBV5-4; D gene uncertain. Germline-derived CDR1 and CDR2 are SGHNT and YYREEE (reference sequence). This CDR3 has 16 residues. V was trimmed by 4 bases and J by 0 bases, leaving 16 bases between them. CDR3 DNA: TGTGCCAGCAGCCCCGAGATTAGGGCAGCTAACTATGGCTACACCTTC. It encodes CASSPEIRAANYGYTF. Using reference TRBV5-4 and TRBJ1-2 for the parts outside the CDR3, the full variable domain is ETGVTQSPTHLIKTRGQQVTLRCSSQSGHNTVSWYQQALGQGPQFIFQYYREEENGRGNFPPRFSGLQFPNYSSELNVNALELDDSALYLCASSPEIRAANYGYTFGSGTRLTVV.

The genes are TRBV7-2 and TRBJ2-2; 8 bases agree with TRBD2. Unmatched junction bases numbered 13, after V lost 1 base and J lost 15 bases. The germline gives CDR1 SGHTA, CDR2 FQGNSA. The CDR3 is made up of 15 amino acids. In DNA form, the CDR3 reads TGTGCCAGCAGCTTAGAAGGGCTAGCGGGTGATTTGATGTTTTTT. Translating it yields CASSLEGLAGDLMFF.

For this clonotype: The CDR3 does not close with the conserved phenylalanine or tryptophan, likely indicating a read error. The chain has TRBV6-1 and TRBJ2-2; D gene uncertain. The CDR3 contains 15 residues. The V and J ends lost 6 bases and 0 bases respectively, with 11 bases between them. Germline V gene lookup returns CDR1 MNHNS and CDR2 SASEGT. In DNA form, the CDR3 reads TGTGCCAGCAGCAAGACAATCACGAACACCGGGGAGCTGTTTCTT. Amino acid sequence: CASSKTITNTGELFL.

The V call is TRBV24-1, the J call TRBJ2-5; D might be TRBD2 (6 bases). In germline, CDR1 is KGHDR, CDR2 SFDVKD. With 0 bases removed from V and 5 bases from J, the gap between germline ends came to 12 bases. The CDR3 is 15 amino acids. The CDR3 DNA reads TGTGCCACCAGTGATTTGCTAGGGGAGGCGGAGACCCAGTACTTC. It specifies CATSDLLGEAETQYF.

This clonotype was seen a few times. V usage is TRBV19 and J usage is TRBJ1-1; TRBD1 might be the D (6 bases). The ends were cut back, 4 bases at V and 4 bases at J, with 13 bases in the middle. The CDR3 sequence is 14 residues long. CDR1 is LNHDA and CDR2 is SQIVND in the germline V gene (reference sequence). The CDR3 reads CASSKDSSVTEAFF. CDR3 DNA: TGTGCCAGTAGTAAGGACAGTTCCGTCACTGAAGCTTTCTTT.

The table lists this clonotype with a few counts. The chain employs TRBV7-2 and TRBJ1-3; D perhaps matches TRBD1 (5 bases). This CDR3 is built from 13 residues. The V gene's germline CDR1 is SGHTA and CDR2 FQGNSA. Trimming left V 3 bases short and J 9 bases short, with 12 bases between. Written as DNA, the CDR3 is TGTGCCAGCAGCTTGGGCGTGGGGGGCACCATATATTTT. It encodes CASSLGVGGTIYF. Looking up the rest from reference TRBV7-2 and TRBJ1-3 gives the full variable domain: GAGVSQSPSNKVTEKGKDVELRCDPISGHTALYWYRQSLGQGLEFLIYFQGNSAPDKSGLPSDRFSAERTGGSVSTLTIQRTQQEDSAVYLCASSLGVGGTIYFGEGSWLTVV.

This sequence joins TRBV7-2 and TRBJ1-5; D might be TRBD1 (5 bases). CDR1 and CDR2 from the germline V gene are SGHTA and FQGNSA. Deletions cut 3 bases from V and 3 bases from J, with 12 bases between. This CDR3 spans 15 amino acids. For the CDR3, the DNA is TGTGCCAGCAGCTTTATCGGGGGGAACAATCAGCCCCAGCATTTT. Translation: CASSFIGGNNQPQHF.

V gene TRBV27 combines with J gene TRBJ2-2; D is perhaps TRBD2 (6 bases). V shed 3 bases and J shed 0 bases, with 14 bases lying between them. The CDR3 runs 17 residues. Germline values: CDR1 MNHEY, CDR2 SMNVEV (reference sequence). The CDR3 nucleotides are TGTGCCAGCAGTTTCTCCCCGGGAGCCGCGAACACCGGGGAGCTGTTTTTT. Its translation is CASSFSPGAANTGELFF.

This chain connects TRBV12-3 or TRBV12-4 to TRBJ1-6; 7 nucleotides agree with TRBD1. The length of the CDR3 is 13 residues. V dropped 6 bases and J dropped 8; count of bases not matched to a gene: 4. The CDR3 nucleotides read TGTGCCAGCAGGGGGACAGAGTATTCACCCCTCCACTTT. As protein: CASRGTEYSPLHF.

The chain has TRBV6-1 and TRBJ1-1; 10 positions agree with TRBD1. V dropped 5 bases and J dropped 4; count of bases not matched to a gene: 4. Germline V gives CDR1 MNHNS, CDR2 SASEGT. The CDR3 consists of 14 residues. The CDR3 DNA sequence: TGTGCCAGCAGTCGACAGGGGGCACTCACTGAAGCTTTCTTT. Residues: CASSRQGALTEAFF.

This clonotype was seen more than once but under ten times. The chain couples TRBV6-2 or TRBV6-3 to TRBJ1-5; perhaps TRBD1 as D (5 bases). This CDR3 contains 14 residues. V was trimmed by 4 bases and J by 6 bases, leaving 13 bases between them. Germline assignment: CDR1 MNHEY and CDR2 SVGEGT. CDR3 region: CASSLAGGSQPQHF. DNA for the CDR3: TGTGCCAGCAGTTTGGCGGGGGGAAGTCAGCCCCAGCATTTT.

The J gene is TRBJ2-5, the V gene TRBV6-5, with D unresolved. This CDR3 has 12 amino acids. V lost 4 bases, J lost 5 bases, and 8 bases lay in between. Germline CDR1 reads MNHEY; CDR2 reads SVGAGI. CDR3 DNA sequence: TGTGCCAGCAGTTCCCCCTCGGAGACCCAGTACTTC. Amino acids: CASSSPSETQYF.

This clonotype was counted a single time. The rearrangement links TRBV20-1 to TRBJ2-5; a weak D match, TRBD2 (5 bases). Per germline, CDR1 DFQATT and CDR2 SNEGSKA (reference sequence). V lost 0 bases and J lost 1, with 18 bases in between. The CDR3 spans 17 residues. CDR3 coding DNA: TGCAGTGCTAGAGATATGAGGAGGATCCGGGGCCAAGAGACCCAGTACTTC. It yields the protein CSARDMRRIRGQETQYF.

The rearrangement links TRBV29-1 to TRBJ1-1; D is possibly TRBD1 (5 bases). The V end was cut by 7 bases, the J end by 6 bases, with 12 bases between. The CDR3 spans 11 residues. Germline lookup yields CDR1 SQVTM and CDR2 ANQGSEA. The chain's CDR3 is CSAEGFPEAFF. For the CDR3, the DNA is TGCAGCGCCGAGGGGTTCCCTGAAGCTTTCTTT.

This clonotype was seen only a few times. V is TRBV12-3 or TRBV12-4 and J is TRBJ2-1; 9 nucleotides agree with TRBD2. The CDR3 is 15 amino acids. J gave up 4 bases and V 7 bases, and 8 bases lay outside the gene matches. The CDR3 bases are TGTGCCAGCACCCTGGGACTAGCCCTATACAATGAGCAGTTCTTC. Amino acid sequence: CASTLGLALYNEQFF.

This chain uses TRBV6-1 with TRBJ2-1; 10 positions agree with TRBD2. Germline CDR1 is MNHNS and CDR2 is SASEGT. This CDR3 is built from 16 residues. The V and J ends lost 7 bases and 8 bases, in that order; junction bases with no gene match: 14. CDR3 coding DNA: TGTGCCAGCATCAAAACCCCGGCTAGCGGGGGCCATGAGCAGTTCTTC. This translates into CASIKTPASGGHEQFF.

The chain's CDR3 is CASSPLPSGGETQYF. The CDR3 DNA is TGTGCCAGCAGCCCTCTTCCTAGCGGGGGAGAGACCCAGTACTTC. The J gene is TRBJ2-5, the V gene TRBV11-2, with 10 bases fitting TRBD2. CDR1 and CDR2 (germline): SGHAT, FQNNGV. The CDR3 totals 15 residues. V trimming: 5 bases; J trimming: 4 bases; junction bases outside the gene matches: 7.

The gene calls are TRBV11-3 and TRBJ1-4; a possible D gene is TRBD1 (6 bases). The CDR3 sequence is 14 residues long. V was cut by 5 bases and J by 7 bases, with 14 bases left in between. Germline lookup yields CDR1 SGHNT and CDR2 YENEEA. The CDR3 sequence: CASSGGQRSEKLFF. CDR3 nucleotide sequence: TGTGCCAGCAGCGGGGGACAACGTAGTGAAAAACTGTTTTTT.

The rearrangement uses TRBV9 and TRBJ2-5, with D possibly TRBD2 on 5 matching bases. Germline lookup yields CDR1 SGDLS and CDR2 YYNGEE. Trimming pared 3 bases from V and 2 bases from J, leaving 14 bases between. The CDR3 runs 15 residues. CDR3 loop: CASSGRRTGQETQYF. The CDR3 nucleotides are TGTGCCAGCAGCGGAAGACGAACGGGACAAGAGACCCAGTACTTC.

CDR3 DNA sequence: TGTGCCACCAGTGACCCGACAGGGGCGAACACCGGGGAGCTGTTTTTT. Amino acid sequence: CATSDPTGANTGELFF. The chain combines TRBV24-1 with TRBJ2-2; 8 bases are a match to TRBD1. V shed 4 bases and J 0 bases; nucleotides not matched to a gene: 3. CDR3 length: 16 amino acids. Germline CDR1 and CDR2: KGHDR and SFDVKD.

In its sample, this clonotype ranks as medium-sized (0.01 to 0.1%). The rearrangement joins TRBV6-1 to TRBJ1-6; the D gene is possibly TRBD1 (6 bases). This CDR3 comprises 15 residues. Trimming cost V 6 bases and J 7 bases, with 16 bases left between them. In germline, CDR1 is MNHNS, CDR2 SASEGT. The CDR3 DNA reads as TGTGCCAGCAGGTCCGGGACACTAAAAAATTCACCCCTCCACTTT. Amino acid sequence: CASRSGTLKNSPLHF.

V gene TRBV12-3 or TRBV12-4 combines with J gene TRBJ1-5; D unresolved. This CDR3 is 14 amino acids long. Trimming cost V 0 bases and J 4 bases, with 7 bases left between them. The CDR3: CASSLATENQPQHF. CDR3 DNA sequence: TGTGCCAGCAGTTTAGCGACCGAAAATCAGCCCCAGCATTTT.

The chain carries TRBV27 and TRBJ1-1, with D hard to call. V shed 3 bases and J shed 1 base, with 12 bases lying between them. The CDR3 is made up of 15 amino acids. The germline gives CDR1 MNHEY, CDR2 SMNVEV (reference sequence). The chain's CDR3 is CASSFFRDRNTEAFF. DNA of the CDR3: TGTGCCAGCAGTTTTTTCCGAGATAGGAACACTGAAGCTTTCTTT.